This TCR beta chain was observed in a study of blood T cells in healthy people across ages. The wider study: Template switching recovered approximately one barcoded beta molecule for every two T cells.

Regarding the study as a whole: The fall in TCR beta diversity per million T cells was roughly linear with age.

A sample-barcoded 5' primer and a J-beta primer mix were used in a second PCR of about 7 to 12 cycles. Each TCR beta cDNA got a 12-nucleotide random molecular identifier. TCRdb independently ran MiXCR on the 5' RACE reads; one entry per CDR3 protein. The sample consists of approximately 690,000 distinct CDR3 sequences, about 53% of them appearing once. V dropped 3 bases and J dropped 2; count of bases not matched to a gene: 5. This CDR3 comprises 15 residues. The V gene's germline CDR1 is LGHNA and CDR2 YNFKEQ. Extraction of total RNA produced a minimum of 5.5 micrograms from each sample. Comment on this clonotype: Its matching antigen is unknown.

This sequence originates from a man between 60 and 70 years old in good health. Material for sequencing was blood. V gene TRBV4-2 combines with J gene TRBJ2-3, with 7 positions matching TRBD2. Written as DNA, the CDR3 is TGTGCCAGCAGCCAGCTCGGGGGGAACACAGATACGCAGTATTTT. Amino acid sequence: CASSQLGGNTDTQYF.